This entry describes one T cell receptor beta chain. These data are taken from a study of blood T cell repertoires in COVID-19. The overall study: Both acute and convalescent COVID-19 samples were obtained from the United States, Italy and Spain. Nucleic acid was either cDNA or gDNA, and it came from T cells, B-cell-depleted T cells, or PBMCs.

In the original analysis: Amplification with reference gene primers provided the estimates of nucleated cell counts. Profiled with immunoSEQ multiplex PCR; TCRdb holds only in-frame clones, not every one. The V and J calls and clone size are taken from that table; D and trimming were inferred from the DNA. Among roughly 170,000 clones, about 83% were seen once, and the ten largest hold under 15%. The V and J ends lost 3 bases and 5 bases, in that order; junction bases with no gene match: 5. CDR3 length equals 14 residues. CDR1 and CDR2 from the germline V gene are SGHTA and FQGNSA. The TCR comes from a woman in her 70s with COVID-19, enrolled during active disease. Material for sequencing was peripheral blood. V is TRBV7-2 and J is TRBJ2-3; 7 bases fit TRBD1. This CDR3 is CASSFRDSLDTQYF. Here the CDR3 DNA reads TGTGCCAGCAGCTTTCGGGACAGTTTAGATACGCAGTATTTT.